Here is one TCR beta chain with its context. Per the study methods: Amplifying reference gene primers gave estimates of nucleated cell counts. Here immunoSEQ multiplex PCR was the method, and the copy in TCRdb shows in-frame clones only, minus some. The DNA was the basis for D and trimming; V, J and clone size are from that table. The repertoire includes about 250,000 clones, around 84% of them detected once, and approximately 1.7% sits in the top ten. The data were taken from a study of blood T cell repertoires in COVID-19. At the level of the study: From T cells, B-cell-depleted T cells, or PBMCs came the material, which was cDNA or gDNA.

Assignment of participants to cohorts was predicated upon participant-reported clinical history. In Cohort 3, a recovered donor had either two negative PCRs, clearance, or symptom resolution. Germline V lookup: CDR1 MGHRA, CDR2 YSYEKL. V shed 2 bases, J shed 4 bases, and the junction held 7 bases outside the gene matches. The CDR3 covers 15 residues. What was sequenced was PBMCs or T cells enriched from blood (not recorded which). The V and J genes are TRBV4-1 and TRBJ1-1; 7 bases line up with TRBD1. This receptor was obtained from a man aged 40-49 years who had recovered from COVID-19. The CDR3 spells CASSQPTGWTTEAFF. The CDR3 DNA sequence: TGCGCCAGCAGCCAACCGACAGGGTGGACCACTGAAGCTTTCTTT.